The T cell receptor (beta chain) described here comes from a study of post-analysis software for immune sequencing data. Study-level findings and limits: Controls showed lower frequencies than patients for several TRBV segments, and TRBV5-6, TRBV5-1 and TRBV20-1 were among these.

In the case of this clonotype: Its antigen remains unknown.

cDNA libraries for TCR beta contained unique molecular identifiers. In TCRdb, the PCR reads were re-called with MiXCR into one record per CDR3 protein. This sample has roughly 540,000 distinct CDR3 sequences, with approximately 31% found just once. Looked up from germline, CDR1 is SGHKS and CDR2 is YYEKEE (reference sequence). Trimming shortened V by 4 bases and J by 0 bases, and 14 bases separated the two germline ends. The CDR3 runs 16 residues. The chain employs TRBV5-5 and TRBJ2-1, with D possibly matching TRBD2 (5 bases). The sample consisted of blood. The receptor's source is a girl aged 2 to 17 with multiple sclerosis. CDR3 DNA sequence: TGTGCCAGCAGCCCCGGACTGATGAGCTCCTACAATGAGCAGTTCTTC. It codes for CASSPGLMSSYNEQFF.